What follows describes a single T cell receptor beta chain. The J segment lost 6 bases and the V segment lost 4 bases, leaving 11 bases of the junction unmatched. This CDR3 is 17 amino acids long. The germline V gene has CDR1 LNHDA and CDR2 SQIVND (reference sequence). Method: immunoSEQ multiplex PCR; TCRdb's copy keeps in-frame clones and lacks some. Counted here are 550,000 to 750,000 clones, 90% to 95% occurring once; the ten biggest clones make up about 24%. Naive CD8 cells lacked CD45RO, underwent positive selection for CCR7 and left out terminally differentiated effector memory CD45RA+ cells. Donors included only healthy HIV-negative adults lacking recent acute infections or vaccinations. These data belong to a study of shared clonotypes between healthy human individuals.

This receptor was identified in a man aged 25 to 40 in good health. V is TRBV19 and J is TRBJ1-4; the match to TRBD1 covers 10 bases. Specimen: naive CD8+ T cells sorted from blood. CDR3 bases: TGTGCCAGTAGTAAAAGGAGGGACAGGGGCGCACATGAAAAACTGTTTTTT. Translated: CASSKRRDRGAHEKLFF.